This T cell receptor (beta chain) was captured by sequencing in a study of T cells in Graves' hyperthyroidism and ophthalmopathy. Study-level points and caveats: From stable hyperthyroidism, ophthalmopathy was set apart by a 13 V-J model.

An absence of ophthalmopathy progression within 18 months meant stable Graves' hyperthyroidism. Each patient was aged 18 to 65 and had newly diagnosed hyperthyroidism of under 2 months' duration. Uncontrolled infection, other autoimmune disease, pregnancy or lactation disqualified patients from enrolment. Template material for amplifying TCR beta CDR3 regions consisted of RNA transcripts. An initial round of RT-PCR targeting the TCR CDR3 relied on the HTBI primer set. One entry per CDR3 protein, called by TCRdb with MiXCR from the multiplex PCR reads. The sample comprises around 440,000 distinct CDR3 sequences, approximately 14% of which are singletons, and around 7.7% rests with the top ten. The CDR3 has 14 residues. Germline V gene lookup returns CDR1 GTSNPN and CDR2 SVGIG (reference sequence). V lost 8 bases to trimming and J lost 1 base, with 17 bases between them. This clonotype was counted many times. Its antigen is not identified.

The sample consisted of blood. The receptor's source is a woman under 30 with Graves' hyperthyroidism. The chain employs TRBV30 and TRBJ1-1; maybe TRBD1 (6 bases). Here the CDR3 DNA reads TGTGCCACTACCAGGGGCTTTAGGAACACTGAAGCTTTCTTT. Its protein is CATTRGFRNTEAFF.